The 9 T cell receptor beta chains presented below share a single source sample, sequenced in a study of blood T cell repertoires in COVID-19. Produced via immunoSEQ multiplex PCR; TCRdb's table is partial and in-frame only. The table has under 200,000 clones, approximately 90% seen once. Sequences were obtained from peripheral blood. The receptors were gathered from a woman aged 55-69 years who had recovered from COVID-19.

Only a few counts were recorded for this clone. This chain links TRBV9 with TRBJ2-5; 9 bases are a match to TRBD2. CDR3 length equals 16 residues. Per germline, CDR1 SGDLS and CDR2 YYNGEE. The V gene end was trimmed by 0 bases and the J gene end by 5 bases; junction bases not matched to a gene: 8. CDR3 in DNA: TGTGCCAGCAGCGTAGAGGCGGGGGGGCCATGGGAGACCCAGTACTTC. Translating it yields CASSVEAGGPWETQYF. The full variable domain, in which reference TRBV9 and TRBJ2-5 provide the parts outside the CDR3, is DSGVTQTPKHLITATGQRVTLRCSPRSGDLSVYWYQQSLDQGLQFLIQYYNGEERAKGNILERFSAQQFPDLHSELNLSSLELGDSALYFCASSVEAGGPWETQYFGPGTRLLVL.

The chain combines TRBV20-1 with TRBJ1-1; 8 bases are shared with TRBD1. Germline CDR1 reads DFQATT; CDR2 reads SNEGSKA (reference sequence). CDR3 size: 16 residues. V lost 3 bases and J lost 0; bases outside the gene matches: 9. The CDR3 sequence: CSASWGQGALNTEAFF. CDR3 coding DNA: TGCAGTGCTAGTTGGGGGCAGGGGGCCCTGAACACTGAAGCTTTCTTT.

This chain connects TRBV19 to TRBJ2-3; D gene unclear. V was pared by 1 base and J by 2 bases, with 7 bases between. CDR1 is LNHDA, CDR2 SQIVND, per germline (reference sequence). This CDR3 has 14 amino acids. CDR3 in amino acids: CASSIGQPTDTQYF. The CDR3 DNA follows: TGTGCCAGTAGTATAGGACAACCCACAGATACGCAGTATTTT.

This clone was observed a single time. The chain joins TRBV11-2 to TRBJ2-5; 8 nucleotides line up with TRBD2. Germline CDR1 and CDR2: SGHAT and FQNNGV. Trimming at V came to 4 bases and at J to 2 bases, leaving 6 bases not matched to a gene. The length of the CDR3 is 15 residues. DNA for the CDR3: TGTGCCAGCAGCTCTGAGCGGGGGACACAAGAGACCCAGTACTTC. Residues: CASSSERGTQETQYF.

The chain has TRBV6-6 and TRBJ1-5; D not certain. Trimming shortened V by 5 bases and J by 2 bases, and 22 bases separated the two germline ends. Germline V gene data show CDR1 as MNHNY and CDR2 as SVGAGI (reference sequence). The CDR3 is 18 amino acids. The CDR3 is CASSLLGSLGGGNQPQHF. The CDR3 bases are TGTGCCAGCAGTCTTCTTGGGTCTCTTGGCGGGGGCAATCAGCCCCAGCATTTT.

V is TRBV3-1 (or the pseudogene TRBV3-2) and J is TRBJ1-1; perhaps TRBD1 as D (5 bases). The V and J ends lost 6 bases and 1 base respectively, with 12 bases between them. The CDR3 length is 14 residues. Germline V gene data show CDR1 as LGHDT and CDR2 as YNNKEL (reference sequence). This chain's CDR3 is CASSSFDRNTEAFF. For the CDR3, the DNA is TGTGCCAGCAGTTCATTCGACAGGAACACTGAAGCTTTCTTT.

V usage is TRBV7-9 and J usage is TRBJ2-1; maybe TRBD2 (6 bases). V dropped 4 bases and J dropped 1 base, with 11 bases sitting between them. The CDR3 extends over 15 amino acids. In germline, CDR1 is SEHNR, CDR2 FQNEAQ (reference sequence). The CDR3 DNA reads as TGTGCCAGCAGCTGGGGAGGCAAATCCTACAATGAGCAGTTCTTC. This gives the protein CASSWGGKSYNEQFF.

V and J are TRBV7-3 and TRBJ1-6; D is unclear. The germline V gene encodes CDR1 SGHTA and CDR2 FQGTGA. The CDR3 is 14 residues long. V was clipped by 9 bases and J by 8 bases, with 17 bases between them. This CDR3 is CASRKSGLDSPLHF. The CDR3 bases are TGTGCCAGTAGAAAAAGTGGGCTCGATTCACCCCTCCACTTT.

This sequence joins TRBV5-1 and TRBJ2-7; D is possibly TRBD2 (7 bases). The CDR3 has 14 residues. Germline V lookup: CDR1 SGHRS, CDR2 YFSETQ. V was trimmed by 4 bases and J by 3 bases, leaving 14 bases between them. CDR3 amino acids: CASSTGGGSYEQYF. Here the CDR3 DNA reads TGCGCCAGCAGCACGGGGGGCGGGAGCTACGAGCAGTACTTC.